Sequencing of this T cell receptor (beta chain) was carried out in a study of shared clonotypes between healthy human individuals. Regarding the study as a whole: Clonotype sharing among donors was thought likely to change with sequencing depth.

This CDR3 is 24 amino acids long. In the original workflow: ImmunoSEQ gave junction-only sequences without quality scores, so filtering differed. Profiling relied on immunoSEQ multiplex PCR, and the TCRdb table lists in-frame clones only, not all of them. V and J calls plus clone size are reproduced from that table; the DNA served to infer D and trimming. The data hold hundreds of thousands of clones, with roughly four fifths observed a single time. In the case of this clone: Its antigen is unknown.

Donors comprised healthy HIV-negative adults lacking recent acute infections or vaccinations. This clonotype originated in a woman between 40 and 55 years old in good health. Some clones in this sample may be carry-over from other donors' samples. Sequenced material: PBMCs. The rearrangement joins TRBV21-1 to TRBJ2-7. TRBV21-1 has pseudogene status. CDR3 sequence reads: CASSKGSNPPGQRDDGAGSYEQYF. In DNA form, the CDR3 reads TGTGCCAGCAGCAAGGGCTCCAATCCCCCCGGGCAGAGAGACGACGGGGCAGGGAGCTACGAGCAGTACTTC.